Each of the 5 T cell receptor beta chains below was sequenced from the same sample in a study of CXCR3-negative and CXCR3-positive naive CD8 T cells. Their recognized antigens are unknown. The method, 5' RACE with UMI labels, was used to prepare the TRB cDNA libraries. TCRdb re-called the 5' RACE reads; every CDR3 protein appears as one record, without DNA. The sample has approximately 100,000 distinct CDR3 sequences. Whole-study results and caveats: CXCR3-negative naive cells had less hydrophobic TRB CDR3s than did CXCR3-positive naive cells.

Material: naive CXCR3+ CD8+ T cells from blood. Stated subset: CD45RO-CCR7+CD27+CD95- naive CD8+ T cells expressing CXCR3 (TNR3+). The receptors come from a human donor in good health. Some clones in this sample may be carry-over from other donors' samples.

J is TRBJ1-2 and V is TRBV12-3 or TRBV12-4; TCRdb calls TRBD1, which cannot be checked without DNA. The CDR3 has 14 amino acids. The CDR3 here is CASSGDRPTYGYTF.

This chain connects TRBV7-9 to TRBJ2-7; TCRdb gives TRBD1 as the D gene, but with no DNA this cannot be confirmed. CDR1 and CDR2 (germline): SEHNR, FQNEAQ (reference sequence). The CDR3 has 13 amino acids. The CDR3 reads CAVRRDGRYEQYF. Full variable domain (outside the CDR3, taken from reference TRBV7-9 and TRBJ2-7): DTGVSQNPRHKITKRGQNVTFRCDPISEHNRLYWYRQTLGQGPEFLTYFQNEAQLEKSRLLSDRFSAERPKGSFSTLEIQRTEQGDSAMYLCAVRRDGRYEQYFGPGTRLTVT.

The chain employs TRBV6-2 or TRBV6-3 and TRBJ1-6. The CDR3 runs 16 residues. Germline CDR1 is MNHEY and CDR2 is SVGEGT. The CDR3 is CASTADSSSYNSPLHF.

The chain combines TRBV7-2 with TRBJ2-4; TCRdb proposes TRBD1, but this gene call is untestable without DNA. This CDR3 has 14 residues. CDR1 is SGHTA and CDR2 is FQGNSA in the germline V gene. CDR3 residues: CASSPGRGLNIQYF.

The J gene is TRBJ1-2, the V gene TRBV2; as DNA is missing, the TRBD1 call by TCRdb cannot be tested. Germline-derived CDR1 and CDR2 are SNHLY and FYNNEI. This CDR3 spans 12 amino acids. The chain's CDR3 is CARIGTTQRNTF.